This TCR beta chain derives from a study of blood T cell repertoires in COVID-19. The CDR3 sequence is 15 residues long. J gave up 3 bases and V 7 bases, and 7 bases lay outside the gene matches. Germline-derived CDR1 and CDR2 are SEHNR and FQNEAQ (reference sequence). TCRdb's table, derived via immunoSEQ multiplex PCR, lists solely in-frame clones and lacks some. The sample holds some 83,000 clones, 85% to 90% seen once. This receptor was obtained from an elderly man in a cohort sampled during active COVID-19. Material: peripheral blood. The chain is built from TRBV7-9 and TRBJ2-1, with 9 positions matching TRBD2. The CDR3 loop reads CASTAGRGGYNEQFF. CDR3 coding DNA: TGTGCCAGCACCGCGGGGCGGGGGGGCTACAATGAGCAGTTCTTC. Based on the CDR3 plus reference TRBV7-9 and TRBJ2-1, the full variable domain is DTGVSQNPRHKITKRGQNVTFRCDPISEHNRLYWYRQTLGQGPEFLTYFQNEAQLEKSRLLSDRFSAERPKGSFSTLEIQRTEQGDSAMYLCASTAGRGGYNEQFFGPGTRLTVL.